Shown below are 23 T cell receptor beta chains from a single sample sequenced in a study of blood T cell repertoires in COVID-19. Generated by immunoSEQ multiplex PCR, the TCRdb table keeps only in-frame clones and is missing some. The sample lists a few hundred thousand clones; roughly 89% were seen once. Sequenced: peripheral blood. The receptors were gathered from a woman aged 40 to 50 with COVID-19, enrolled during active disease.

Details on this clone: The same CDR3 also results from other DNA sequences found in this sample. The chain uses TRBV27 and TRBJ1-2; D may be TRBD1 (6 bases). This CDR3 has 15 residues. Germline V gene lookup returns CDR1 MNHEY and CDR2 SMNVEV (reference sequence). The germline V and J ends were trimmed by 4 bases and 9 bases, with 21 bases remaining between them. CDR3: CASSYFGRAGESYTF. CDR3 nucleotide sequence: TGTGCCAGCAGTTACTTCGGTCGAGCAGGGGAGAGCTACACCTTC.

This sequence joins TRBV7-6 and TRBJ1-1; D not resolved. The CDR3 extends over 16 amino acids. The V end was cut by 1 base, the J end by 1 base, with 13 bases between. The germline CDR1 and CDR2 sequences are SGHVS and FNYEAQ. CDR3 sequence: CASSLGARRSNTEAFF. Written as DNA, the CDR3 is TGTGCCAGCAGCTTAGGGGCCCGACGCTCGAACACTGAAGCTTTCTTT.

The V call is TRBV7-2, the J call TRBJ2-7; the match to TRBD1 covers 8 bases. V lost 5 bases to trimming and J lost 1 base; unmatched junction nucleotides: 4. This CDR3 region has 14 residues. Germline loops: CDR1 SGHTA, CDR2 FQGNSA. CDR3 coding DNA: TGTGCCAGCAGCCCGGACAGGGTATCCTACGAGCAGTACTTC. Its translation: CASSPDRVSYEQYF.

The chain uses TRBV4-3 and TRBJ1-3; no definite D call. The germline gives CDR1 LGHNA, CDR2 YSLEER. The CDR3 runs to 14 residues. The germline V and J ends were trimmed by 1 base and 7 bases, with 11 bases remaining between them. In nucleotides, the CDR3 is TGCGCCAGCAGCCAAGTCGAACGCCGGAACACCATATATTTT. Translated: CASSQVERRNTIYF.

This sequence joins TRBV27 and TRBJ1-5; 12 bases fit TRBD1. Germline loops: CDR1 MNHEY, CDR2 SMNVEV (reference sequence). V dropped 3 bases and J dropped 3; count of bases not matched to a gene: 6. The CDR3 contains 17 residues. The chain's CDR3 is CASSLGQGAPNNQPQHF. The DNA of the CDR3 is TGTGCCAGCAGTTTGGGACAGGGGGCCCCCAACAATCAGCCCCAGCATTTT.

Written as DNA, the CDR3 is TGTGCCAGCAGCCCGACGGGACAGGGGGTCGGGACTGAAGCTTTCTTT. The encoded protein is CASSPTGQGVGTEAFF. The chain combines TRBV13 with TRBJ1-1, with 11 bases identical to TRBD1. The CDR3 extends over 16 amino acids. Germline V CDR1 and CDR2: PRHDT, FYEKMQ (reference sequence). V lost 5 bases, J lost 5 bases, and 10 bases stayed unmatched.

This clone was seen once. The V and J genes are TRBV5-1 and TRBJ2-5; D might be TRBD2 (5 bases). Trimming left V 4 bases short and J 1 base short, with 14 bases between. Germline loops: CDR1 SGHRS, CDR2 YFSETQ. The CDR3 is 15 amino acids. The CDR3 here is CASSAPRGTQETQYF. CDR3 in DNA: TGCGCCAGCAGCGCCCCACGGGGTACCCAAGAGACCCAGTACTTC.

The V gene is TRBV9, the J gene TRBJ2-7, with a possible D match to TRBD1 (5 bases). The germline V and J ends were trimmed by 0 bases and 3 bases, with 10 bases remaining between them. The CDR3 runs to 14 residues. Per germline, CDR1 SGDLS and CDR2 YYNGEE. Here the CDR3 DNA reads TGTGCCAGCAGCGTAGCGACAGATCGCTACGAGCAGTACTTC. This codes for CASSVATDRYEQYF.

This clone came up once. CDR3 nucleotide sequence: TGTGCCAGCAGCGGAGGGGGGACAGGGAACGAAAAACTGTTTTTT. Encoded protein: CASSGGGTGNEKLFF. The chain has TRBV28 and TRBJ1-4; 9 bases are a match to TRBD1. Unmatched junction bases numbered 10, after V lost 6 bases and J lost 8 bases. The CDR3 contains 15 residues. Looked up from germline, CDR1 is MDHEN and CDR2 is SYDVKM.

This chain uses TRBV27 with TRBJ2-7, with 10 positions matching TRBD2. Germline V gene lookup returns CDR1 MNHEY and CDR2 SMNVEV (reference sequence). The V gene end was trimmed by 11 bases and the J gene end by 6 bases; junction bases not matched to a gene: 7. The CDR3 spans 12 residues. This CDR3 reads CAAKAGGSEQYF. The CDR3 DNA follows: TGTGCCGCTAAAGCGGGGGGGTCCGAGCAGTACTTC.

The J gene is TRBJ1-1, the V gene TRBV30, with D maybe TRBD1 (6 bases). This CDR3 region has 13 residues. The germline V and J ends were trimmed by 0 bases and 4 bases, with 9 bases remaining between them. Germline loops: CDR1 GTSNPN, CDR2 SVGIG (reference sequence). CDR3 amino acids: CAWSVGRGTEAFF. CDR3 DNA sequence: TGTGCCTGGAGTGTAGGCAGGGGCACTGAAGCTTTCTTT. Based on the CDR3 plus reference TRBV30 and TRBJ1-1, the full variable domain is SQTIHQWPATLVQPVGSPLSLECTVEGTSNPNLYWYRQAAGRGLQLLFYSVGIGQISSEVPQNLSASRPQDRQFILSSKKLLLSDSGFYLCAWSVGRGTEAFFGQGTRLTVV.

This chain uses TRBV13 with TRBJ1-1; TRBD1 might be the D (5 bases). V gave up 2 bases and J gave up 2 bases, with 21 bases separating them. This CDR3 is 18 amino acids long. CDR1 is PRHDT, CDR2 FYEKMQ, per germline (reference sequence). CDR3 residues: CASSLSGWYDRHNTEAFF. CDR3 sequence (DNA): TGTGCCAGCAGCTTAAGTGGCTGGTACGACAGACATAACACTGAAGCTTTCTTT.

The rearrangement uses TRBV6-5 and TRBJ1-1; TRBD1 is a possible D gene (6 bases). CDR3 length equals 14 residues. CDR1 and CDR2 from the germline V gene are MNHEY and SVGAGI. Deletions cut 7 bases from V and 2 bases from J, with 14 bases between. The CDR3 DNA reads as TGTGCCAGCACCCAAGCAGGGGTAAACACTGAAGCTTTCTTT. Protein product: CASTQAGVNTEAFF.

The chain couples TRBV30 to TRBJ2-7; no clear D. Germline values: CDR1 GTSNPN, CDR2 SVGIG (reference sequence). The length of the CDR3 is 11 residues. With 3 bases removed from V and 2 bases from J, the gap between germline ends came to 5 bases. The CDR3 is CAWSETYEQYF. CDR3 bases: TGTGCCTGGAGCGAGACCTACGAGCAGTACTTC.

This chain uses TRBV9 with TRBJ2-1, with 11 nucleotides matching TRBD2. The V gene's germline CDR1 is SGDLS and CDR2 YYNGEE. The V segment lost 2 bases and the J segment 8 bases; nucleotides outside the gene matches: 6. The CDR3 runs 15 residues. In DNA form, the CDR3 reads TGTGCCAGCAGCGTCTCCGGGACTAGCGGCGATGAGCAGTTCTTC. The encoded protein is CASSVSGTSGDEQFF.

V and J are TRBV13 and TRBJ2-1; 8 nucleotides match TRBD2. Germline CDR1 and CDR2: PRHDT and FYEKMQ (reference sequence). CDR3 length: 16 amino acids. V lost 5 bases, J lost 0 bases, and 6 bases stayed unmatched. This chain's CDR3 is CASSEISGSSYNEQFF. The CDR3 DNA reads TGTGCCAGCAGCGAGATAAGCGGGAGCTCCTACAATGAGCAGTTCTTC. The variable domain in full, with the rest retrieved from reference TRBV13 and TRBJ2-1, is AAGVIQSPRHLIKEKRETATLKCYPIPRHDTVYWYQQGPGQDPQFLISFYEKMQSDKGSIPDRFSAQQFSDYHSELNMSSLELGDSALYFCASSEISGSSYNEQFFGPGTRLTVL.

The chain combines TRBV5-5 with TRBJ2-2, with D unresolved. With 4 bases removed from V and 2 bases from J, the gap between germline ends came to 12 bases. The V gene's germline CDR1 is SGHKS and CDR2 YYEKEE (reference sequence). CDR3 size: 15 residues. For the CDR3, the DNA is TGTGCCAGCAGCCCGAGAGGTAAAAACACCGGGGAGCTGTTTTTT. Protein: CASSPRGKNTGELFF.

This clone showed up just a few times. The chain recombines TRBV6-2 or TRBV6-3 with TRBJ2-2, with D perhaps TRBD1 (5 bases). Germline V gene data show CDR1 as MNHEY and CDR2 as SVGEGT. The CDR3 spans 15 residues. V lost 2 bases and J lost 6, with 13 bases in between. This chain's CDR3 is CASSYAPRGAGELFF. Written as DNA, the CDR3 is TGTGCCAGCAGTTACGCTCCTAGGGGTGCCGGGGAGCTGTTTTTT.

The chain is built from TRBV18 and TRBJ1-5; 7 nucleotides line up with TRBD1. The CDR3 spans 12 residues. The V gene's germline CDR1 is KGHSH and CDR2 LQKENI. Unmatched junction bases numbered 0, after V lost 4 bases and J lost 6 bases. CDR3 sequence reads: CASSHRGQPQHF. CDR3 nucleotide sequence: TGTGCCAGCTCACACAGGGGTCAGCCCCAGCATTTT.

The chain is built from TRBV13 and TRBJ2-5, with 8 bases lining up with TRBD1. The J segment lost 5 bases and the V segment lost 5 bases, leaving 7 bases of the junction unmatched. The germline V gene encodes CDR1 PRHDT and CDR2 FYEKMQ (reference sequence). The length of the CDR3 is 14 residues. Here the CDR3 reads CASSRTGFGETQYF. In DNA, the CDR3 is TGTGCCAGCAGCCGGACAGGGTTTGGGGAGACCCAGTACTTC.

The CDR3 DNA follows: TGCGCCAGCAGCTTGAGTCCGGGAGGCTATGGCTACACCTTC. The encoded protein is CASSLSPGGYGYTF. The chain is built from TRBV5-1 and TRBJ1-2; D unresolved. The CDR3 has 14 residues. Germline CDR1 SGHRS, CDR2 YFSETQ. Trimming shortened V by 1 base and J by 4 bases, and 11 bases separated the two germline ends.

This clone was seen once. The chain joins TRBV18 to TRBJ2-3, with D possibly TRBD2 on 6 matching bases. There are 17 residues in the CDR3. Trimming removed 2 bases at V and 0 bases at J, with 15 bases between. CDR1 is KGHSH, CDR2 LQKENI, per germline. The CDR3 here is CASSPRVTSSSTDTQYF. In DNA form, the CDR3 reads TGTGCCAGCTCACCAAGAGTAACTAGCTCTAGCACAGATACGCAGTATTTT.

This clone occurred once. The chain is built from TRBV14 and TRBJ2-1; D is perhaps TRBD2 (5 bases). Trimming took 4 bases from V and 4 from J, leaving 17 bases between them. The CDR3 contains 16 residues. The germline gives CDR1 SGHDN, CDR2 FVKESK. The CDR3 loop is CASSPPGFRGYNEQFF. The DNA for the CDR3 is TGTGCCAGCAGCCCCCCCGGTTTCCGGGGATACAATGAGCAGTTCTTC.